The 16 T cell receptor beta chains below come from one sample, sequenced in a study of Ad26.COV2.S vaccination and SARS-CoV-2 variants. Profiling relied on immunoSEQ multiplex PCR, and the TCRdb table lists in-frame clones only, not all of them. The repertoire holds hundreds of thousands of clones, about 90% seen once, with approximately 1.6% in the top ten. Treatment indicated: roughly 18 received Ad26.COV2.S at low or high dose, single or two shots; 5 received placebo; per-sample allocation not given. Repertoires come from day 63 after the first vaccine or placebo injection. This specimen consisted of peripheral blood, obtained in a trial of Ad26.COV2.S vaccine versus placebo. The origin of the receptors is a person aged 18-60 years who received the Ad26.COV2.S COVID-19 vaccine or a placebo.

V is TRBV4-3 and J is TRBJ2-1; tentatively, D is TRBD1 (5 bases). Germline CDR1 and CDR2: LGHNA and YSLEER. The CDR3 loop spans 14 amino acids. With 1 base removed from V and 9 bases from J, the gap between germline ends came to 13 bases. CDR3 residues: CASSQASTTGEQFF. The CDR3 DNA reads TGCGCCAGCAGCCAAGCCTCGACAACAGGTGAGCAGTTCTTC.

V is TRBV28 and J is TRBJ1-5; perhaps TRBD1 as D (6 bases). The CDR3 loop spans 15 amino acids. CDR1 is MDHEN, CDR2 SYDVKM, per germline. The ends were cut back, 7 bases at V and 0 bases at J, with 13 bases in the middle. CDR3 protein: CASIKGTHSNQPQHF. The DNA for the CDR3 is TGTGCCAGCATCAAAGGGACACATAGCAATCAGCCCCAGCATTTT.

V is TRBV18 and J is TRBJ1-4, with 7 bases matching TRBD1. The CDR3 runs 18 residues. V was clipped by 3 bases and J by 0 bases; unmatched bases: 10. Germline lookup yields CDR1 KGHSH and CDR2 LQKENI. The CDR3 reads CASSPRQGVGATNEKLFF. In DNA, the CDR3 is TGTGCCAGCTCACCCCGACAGGGTGTTGGGGCAACTAATGAAAAACTGTTTTTT.

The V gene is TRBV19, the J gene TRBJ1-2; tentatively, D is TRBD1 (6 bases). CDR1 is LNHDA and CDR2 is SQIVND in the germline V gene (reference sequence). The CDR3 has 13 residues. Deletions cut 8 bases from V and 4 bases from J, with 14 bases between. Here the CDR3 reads CASRTESAYGYTF. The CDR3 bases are TGTGCCAGTCGGACAGAGTCGGCCTATGGCTACACCTTC.

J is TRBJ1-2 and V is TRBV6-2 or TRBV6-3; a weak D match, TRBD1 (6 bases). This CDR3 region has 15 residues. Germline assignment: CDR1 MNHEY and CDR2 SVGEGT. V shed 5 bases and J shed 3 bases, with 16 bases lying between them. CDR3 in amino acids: CASSDPGQSYYGYTF. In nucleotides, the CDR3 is TGTGCCAGCAGTGACCCGGGACAAAGTTACTATGGCTACACCTTC.

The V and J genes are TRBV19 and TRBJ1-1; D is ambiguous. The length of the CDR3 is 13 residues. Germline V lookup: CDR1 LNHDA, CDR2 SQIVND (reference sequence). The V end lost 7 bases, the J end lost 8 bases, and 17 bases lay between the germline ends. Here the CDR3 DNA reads TGTGCCAGTAATTATGGTCCGACAAGGGAAGCTTTCTTT. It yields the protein CASNYGPTREAFF.

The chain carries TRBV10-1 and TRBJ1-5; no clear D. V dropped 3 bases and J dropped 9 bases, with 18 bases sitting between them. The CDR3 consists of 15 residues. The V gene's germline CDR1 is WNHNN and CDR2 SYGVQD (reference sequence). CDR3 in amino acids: CASSEECPRVGPQHF. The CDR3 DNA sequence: TGCGCCAGCAGTGAAGAATGTCCTCGGGTGGGGCCCCAGCATTTT.

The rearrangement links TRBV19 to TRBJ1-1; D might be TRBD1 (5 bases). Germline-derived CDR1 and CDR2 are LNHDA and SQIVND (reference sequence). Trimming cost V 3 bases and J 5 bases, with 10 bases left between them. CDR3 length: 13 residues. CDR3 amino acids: CASSMGGSTEAFF. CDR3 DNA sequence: TGTGCCAGTAGTATGGGGGGGAGTACTGAAGCTTTCTTT. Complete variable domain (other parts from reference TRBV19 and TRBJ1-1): DGGITQSPKYLFRKEGQNVTLSCEQNLNHDAMYWYRQDPGQGLRLIYYSQIVNDFQKGDIAEGYSVSREKKESFPLTVTSAQKNPTAFYLCASSMGGSTEAFFGQGTRLTVV.

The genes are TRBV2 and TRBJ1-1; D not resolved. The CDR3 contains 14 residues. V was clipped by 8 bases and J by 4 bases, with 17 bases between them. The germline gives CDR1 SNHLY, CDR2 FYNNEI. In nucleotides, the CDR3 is TGTGCCAGCGGCGAGGCACCCGGATCCACTGAAGCTTTCTTT. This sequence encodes CASGEAPGSTEAFF.

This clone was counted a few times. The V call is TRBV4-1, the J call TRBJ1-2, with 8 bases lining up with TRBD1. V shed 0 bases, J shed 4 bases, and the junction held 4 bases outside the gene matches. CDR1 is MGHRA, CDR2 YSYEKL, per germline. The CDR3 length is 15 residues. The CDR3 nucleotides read TGCGCCAGCAGCCAAGACGGACAGGGTATCTATGGCTACACCTTC. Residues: CASSQDGQGIYGYTF.

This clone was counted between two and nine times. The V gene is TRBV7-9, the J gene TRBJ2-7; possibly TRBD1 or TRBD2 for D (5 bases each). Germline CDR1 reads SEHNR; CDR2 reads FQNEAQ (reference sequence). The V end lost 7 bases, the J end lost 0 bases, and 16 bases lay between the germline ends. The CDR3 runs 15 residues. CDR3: CASIRSGGFSYEQYF. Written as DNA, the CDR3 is TGTGCCAGCATTAGGTCTGGGGGATTCTCCTACGAGCAGTACTTC.

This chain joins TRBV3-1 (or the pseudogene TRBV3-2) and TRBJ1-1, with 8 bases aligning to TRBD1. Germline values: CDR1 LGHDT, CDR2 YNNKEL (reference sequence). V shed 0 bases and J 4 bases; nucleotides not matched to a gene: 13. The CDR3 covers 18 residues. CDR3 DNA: TGTGCCAGCAGCCAAGACAAGGGAAGACAGGGGATCGCCACTGAAGCTTTCTTT. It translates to CASSQDKGRQGIATEAFF.

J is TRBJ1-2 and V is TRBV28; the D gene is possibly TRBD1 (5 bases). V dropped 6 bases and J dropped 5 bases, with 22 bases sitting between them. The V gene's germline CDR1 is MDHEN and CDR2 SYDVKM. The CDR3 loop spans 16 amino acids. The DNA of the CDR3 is TGTGCCAGCAGGCTCCTTGGGGGGACGCGGCGTTATGGCTACACCTTC. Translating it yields CASRLLGGTRRYGYTF.

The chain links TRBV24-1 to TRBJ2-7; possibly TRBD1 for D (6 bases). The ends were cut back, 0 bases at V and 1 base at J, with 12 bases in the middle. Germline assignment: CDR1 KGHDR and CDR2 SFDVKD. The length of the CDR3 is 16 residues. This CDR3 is CATSDLGGGKSYEQYF. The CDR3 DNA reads TGTGCCACCAGTGATTTGGGGGGCGGAAAATCCTACGAGCAGTACTTC.

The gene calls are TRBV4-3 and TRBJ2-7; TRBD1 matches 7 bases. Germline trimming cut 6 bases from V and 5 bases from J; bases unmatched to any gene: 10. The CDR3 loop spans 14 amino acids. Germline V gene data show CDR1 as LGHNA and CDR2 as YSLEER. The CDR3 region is CASSHDRAPHEQYF. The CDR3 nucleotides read TGCGCCAGCAGTCACGACAGGGCCCCCCACGAGCAGTACTTC.

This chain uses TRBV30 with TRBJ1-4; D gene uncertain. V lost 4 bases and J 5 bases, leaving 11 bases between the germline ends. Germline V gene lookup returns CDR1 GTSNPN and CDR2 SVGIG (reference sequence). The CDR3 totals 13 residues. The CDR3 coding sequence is TGTGCCTGGACTAGGACGGGGAATGAAAAACTGTTTTTT. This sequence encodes CAWTRTGNEKLFF. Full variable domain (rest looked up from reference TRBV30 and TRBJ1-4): SQTIHQWPATLVQPVGSPLSLECTVEGTSNPNLYWYRQAAGRGLQLLFYSVGIGQISSEVPQNLSASRPQDRQFILSSKKLLLSDSGFYLCAWTRTGNEKLFFGSGTQLSVL.